The next 19 T cell receptor beta chains were all read from a single sample in a study of blood T cell repertoires in COVID-19. Assay: immunoSEQ multiplex PCR; the TCRdb copy retains only in-frame clones and omits some. Among roughly 280,000 clones, about 89% were seen once, and the ten largest hold approximately 9%. Sequencing input: peripheral blood. These receptors originate from a man in his forties or fifties with active or convalescent COVID-19.

V usage is TRBV7-6 and J usage is TRBJ2-2; TRBD2 matches at 13 bases. Losses at the gene ends were 3 bases for V and 6 bases for J; bases not matched to a gene: 1. This CDR3 spans 15 amino acids. In germline, CDR1 is SGHVS, CDR2 FNYEAQ. The CDR3 nucleotides are TGTGCCAGCAGCTTCGGACTAGCGGGAGCCGGGGAGCTGTTTTTT. Residues: CASSFGLAGAGELFF.

Notes on this clone: Other DNA sequences in the sample encode the same CDR3. The J gene is TRBJ1-5, the V gene TRBV5-1, with 7 bases fitting TRBD1. This CDR3 has 14 residues. V lost 0 bases and J lost 4; bases outside the gene matches: 1. CDR1 and CDR2 (germline): SGHRS, YFSETQ. CDR3 coding DNA: TGCGCCAGCAGCTTGGCAGGGGGAAATCAGCCCCAGCATTTT. This codes for CASSLAGGNQPQHF.

The chain carries TRBV5-1 and TRBJ1-1, with D hard to call. The V gene's germline CDR1 is SGHRS and CDR2 YFSETQ. The CDR3 length is 16 residues. The V gene lost 4 bases and the J gene lost 1 base, with 17 bases spanning the gap. CDR3 residues: CASSPLLLRSNTEAFF. The CDR3 region has the DNA TGCGCCAGCAGCCCACTTCTTTTGAGGTCGAACACTGAAGCTTTCTTT.

A single count supports this clone. The V call is TRBV7-3, the J call TRBJ2-2, with TRBD1 as a possible D gene (6 bases). This CDR3 is 14 amino acids long. Germline V gene lookup returns CDR1 SGHTA and CDR2 FQGTGA. With 0 bases removed from V and 5 bases from J, the gap between germline ends came to 7 bases. CDR3 nucleotides: TGTGCCAGCAGCTTAACGGGGGCTACCGGGGAGCTGTTTTTT. This encodes CASSLTGATGELFF.

V gene TRBV29-1 combines with J gene TRBJ2-7, with a tentative D call TRBD1 (5 bases). The CDR3 contains 13 residues. Per the germline V gene, CDR1 is SQVTM and CDR2 is ANQGSEA. V was trimmed by 1 base and J by 4 bases, leaving 11 bases between them. The DNA of the CDR3 is TGCAGCGTTGAAGCTCAGGGAAGGTACGAGCAGTACTTC. Protein: CSVEAQGRYEQYF.

The J gene is TRBJ2-6, the V gene TRBV5-1, with D hard to call. The CDR3 totals 14 residues. The V gene lost 2 bases and the J gene lost 1 base, with 4 bases spanning the gap. CDR1 is SGHRS and CDR2 is YFSETQ in the germline V gene. The CDR3 sequence is CASSFQSGANVLTF. DNA for the CDR3: TGCGCCAGCAGCTTCCAATCTGGGGCCAACGTCCTGACTTTC.

The rearrangement uses TRBV24-1 and TRBJ2-5, with 9 positions matching TRBD2. Per germline, CDR1 KGHDR and CDR2 SFDVKD. V shed 4 bases and J 1 base; nucleotides not matched to a gene: 18. The CDR3 is 20 amino acids. CDR3 amino acids: CATSDPLAGWMPTSQETQYF. The CDR3 nucleotides read TGTGCCACCAGTGACCCTCTAGCGGGGTGGATGCCGACGAGCCAAGAGACCCAGTACTTC.

The rearrangement uses TRBV28 and TRBJ1-2, with a weak D call TRBD1 (5 bases). Trimming cost V 6 bases and J 0 bases, with 11 bases left between them. Per the germline V gene, CDR1 is MDHEN and CDR2 is SYDVKM. This CDR3 is built from 14 residues. The CDR3 loop is CASSKDIANYGYTF. The CDR3 bases are TGTGCCAGCAGCAAGGACATCGCTAACTATGGCTACACCTTC.

V gene TRBV19 combines with J gene TRBJ2-2; D is uncertain. This CDR3 region has 14 residues. Trimming shortened V by 5 bases and J by 4 bases, and 11 bases separated the two germline ends. Per the germline V gene, CDR1 is LNHDA and CDR2 is SQIVND (reference sequence). The CDR3 reads CASSPWRLTGELFF. DNA for the CDR3: TGTGCCAGTAGTCCCTGGCGGCTCACCGGGGAGCTGTTTTTT.

This chain joins TRBV7-9 and TRBJ2-7, with TRBD1 matching over 7 bases. The CDR3 runs 15 residues. The trim removed 1 base at V and 6 bases at J, leaving 9 bases unmatched. CDR1 and CDR2 (germline): SEHNR, FQNEAQ (reference sequence). CDR3 in amino acids: CASSLGDRVGSEQYF. The CDR3 DNA follows: TGTGCCAGCAGCTTAGGAGACAGGGTAGGTTCCGAGCAGTACTTC. Full variable domain (remainder filled in from reference TRBV7-9 and TRBJ2-7): DTGVSQNPRHKITKRGQNVTFRCDPISEHNRLYWYRQTLGQGPEFLTYFQNEAQLEKSRLLSDRFSAERPKGSFSTLEIQRTEQGDSAMYLCASSLGDRVGSEQYFGPGTRLTVT.

The V call is TRBV2, the J call TRBJ2-7, with 12 bases that match TRBD1. Germline V gene sequence: CDR1 SNHLY, CDR2 FYNNEI. V gave up 4 bases and J gave up 3 bases; unmatched junction bases: 10. The CDR3 covers 17 residues. The CDR3: CASSALGQGAQSYEQYF. Here the CDR3 DNA reads TGTGCCAGCAGTGCGTTGGGACAGGGGGCGCAGAGCTACGAGCAGTACTTC.

This chain joins TRBV24-1 and TRBJ1-5, with D unclear. The CDR3 has 12 amino acids. Germline V gene sequence: CDR1 KGHDR, CDR2 SFDVKD. Trimming stripped 9 bases from V and 7 bases from J, with 12 bases between. CDR3: CATGEPGQPQHF. CDR3 DNA sequence: TGTGCCACCGGGGAACCGGGGCAGCCCCAGCATTTT.

For the CDR3, the DNA is TGTGCTTCGGACTTAACAGGGGGCGAGGAGACCCAGTACTTC. It translates to CASDLTGGEETQYF. The chain links TRBV9 to TRBJ2-5; 9 bases match TRBD1. This CDR3 has 14 residues. Germline assignment: CDR1 SGDLS and CDR2 YYNGEE.

CDR3 DNA: TGCGCCAGCAGCCACCTCCGGGATACGCAGTATTTT. Residues: CASSHLRDTQYF. The chain links TRBV4-1 to TRBJ2-3; unclear D gene. The length of the CDR3 is 12 residues. V dropped 3 bases and J dropped 6 bases, with 7 bases sitting between them. Germline CDR1 reads MGHRA; CDR2 reads YSYEKL.

The chain employs TRBV13 and TRBJ1-1; 9 bases map to TRBD1. This CDR3 is 14 amino acids long. The germline V gene has CDR1 PRHDT and CDR2 FYEKMQ (reference sequence). Unmatched junction bases numbered 4, after V lost 4 bases and J lost 4 bases. The CDR3: CASSSGTGSTEAFF. CDR3 DNA sequence: TGTGCCAGCAGCTCCGGGACAGGGTCCACTGAAGCTTTCTTT.

The chain joins TRBV2 to TRBJ1-1; perhaps TRBD1 as D (6 bases). The CDR3 loop spans 13 amino acids. Germline values: CDR1 SNHLY, CDR2 FYNNEI. V was shortened by 5 bases and J by 7 bases, with 14 bases between the two germline ends. The CDR3 sequence: CASSRTEIIEAFF. In nucleotides, the CDR3 is TGTGCCAGCAGTCGGACAGAGATAATTGAAGCTTTCTTT.

V and J are TRBV5-1 and TRBJ2-7; maybe TRBD1 (6 bases). The V gene lost 5 bases and the J gene lost 6 bases, with 21 bases spanning the gap. Germline V gene sequence: CDR1 SGHRS, CDR2 YFSETQ. The CDR3 is 15 residues long. Here the CDR3 reads CASSTQPGHPTEQYF. In DNA, the CDR3 is TGCGCCAGCAGTACTCAACCGGGACACCCCACCGAGCAGTACTTC.

This clone was seen only once. J is TRBJ1-5 and V is TRBV4-2, with 7 bases that match TRBD1. The CDR3 extends over 15 amino acids. V lost 1 base to trimming and J lost 4 bases; unmatched junction nucleotides: 4. In germline, CDR1 is LGHNA, CDR2 YNFKEQ. The CDR3 DNA reads TGTGCCAGCAGCCAAGGCCGGGACAGAAATCAGCCCCAGCATTTT. This codes for CASSQGRDRNQPQHF.

This chain joins TRBV6-6 and TRBJ1-1; tentative D call: TRBD1 (5 bases). V was trimmed by 0 bases and J by 0 bases, leaving 8 bases between them. This CDR3 spans 15 amino acids. Germline V CDR1 and CDR2: MNHNY, SVGAGI (reference sequence). CDR3 coding DNA: TGTGCCAGCAGTTACTCAGCAGGGCTGAACACTGAAGCTTTCTTT. Translated: CASSYSAGLNTEAFF.